The rows below give T cell receptor beta chains drawn from one sample of a study of technical replicates of blood from a few donors. TCRdb's copy holds only in-frame clones and misses some; the assay was immunoSEQ multiplex PCR. The sample records over 90,000 clones, roughly 95% being singletons. The sequenced sample was T cells isolated from PBMCs. The origin of the receptors is a human donor in good health. The CDR3 runs from the conserved cysteine through the conserved F or W. D genes are given only for firm matches. For some rows the clone size is stated as once, few or many, or as a class when expanded; others skip it.

>TRBD2|TRBV2|TRBJ2-3|once
CASSESSGTDTQYF
TGTGCCAGCAGTGAGTCTAGCGGGACAGATACGCAGTATTTT
>TRBD2|TRBV27|TRBJ2-7|NA
CASSRSSSGASYEQYF
TGTGCCAGCAGTCGTTCGTCTAGCGGGGCCTCCTACGAGCAGTACTTC
>NA|TRBV30|TRBJ1-2|NA
CAWLSYGYTF
TGTGCCTGGCTAAGCTATGGCTACACCTTC
>NA|TRBV30|TRBJ1-4|NA
CAWSLRQGINEKLFF
TGTGCCTGGAGTCTCCGGCAGGGTATTAATGAAAAACTGTTTTTT
>NA|TRBV19|TRBJ1-1|NA
CASSIEAGTTEAFF
TGTGCCAGTAGTATAGAAGCGGGTACCACTGAAGCTTTCTTT
>NA|TRBV10-3|TRBJ1-2|NA
CAISGTGKYEDYTF
TGTGCCATCAGTGGGACCGGGAAATACGAGGACTACACCTTC
>NA|TRBV7-2|TRBJ2-7|NA
CASSLAGDLYEQYF
TGTGCCAGCAGCTTAGCGGGAGATCTTTACGAGCAGTACTTC
>NA|TRBV7-2|TRBJ2-6|NA
CASSPRVSSGANVLTF
TGTGCCAGCAGCCCCCGGGTCAGCTCTGGGGCCAACGTCCTGACTTTC
>NA|TRBV29-1|TRBJ1-1|NA
CSVGENTEAFF
TGCAGCGTCGGAGAGAACACTGAAGCTTTCTTT
>TRBD1|TRBV11-3|TRBJ1-1|NA
CASSLGLTGGRTSTEAFF
TGTGCCAGCAGCTTGGGCCTAACAGGGGGCAGGACGAGCACTGAAGCTTTCTTT
>TRBD1|TRBV6-6|TRBJ2-7|NA
CASSYSTGGYEQYF
TGTGCCAGCAGTTACTCGACAGGGGGCTACGAGCAGTACTTC
>TRBD2|TRBV5-6|TRBJ2-5|NA
CASSLFRLAGGDETQYF
TGTGCCAGCAGCTTGTTCCGACTAGCGGGAGGGGATGAGACCCAGTACTTC
>TRBD1|TRBV9|TRBJ1-2|NA
CASSAAGTGGVYGYTF
TGTGCCAGCAGCGCAGCCGGGACAGGGGGTGTTTATGGCTACACCTTC
>NA|TRBV7-3|TRBJ2-3|NA
CASSLRRGPTDTQYF
TGTGCCAGCAGCTTACGGAGGGGGCCGACAGATACGCAGTATTTT
>TRBD2|TRBV4-1|TRBJ2-1|NA
CASSHTKAGLAGVSSYNEQFF
TGCGCCAGCAGCCATACAAAGGCGGGACTAGCGGGAGTGAGTTCCTACAATGAGCAGTTCTTC
>NA|TRBV30|TRBJ1-2|NA
CAWSREGTNYGYTF
TGTGCCTGGAGCCGGGAGGGTACTAACTATGGCTACACCTTC
>NA|TRBV5-4|TRBJ2-5|NA
CASSLSGEATQYF
TGTGCCAGCAGCTTGTCGGGAGAGGCGACCCAGTACTTC
>TRBD1|TRBV28|TRBJ2-5|NA
CASSPNRQGVETQYF
TGTGCCAGCAGCCCTAACAGACAGGGGGTAGAGACCCAGTACTTC
>TRBD2|TRBV9|TRBJ2-1|NA
CASSVEPGLAGGYPYNEQFF
TGTGCCAGCAGCGTAGAACCGGGACTAGCGGGAGGGTATCCGTACAATGAGCAGTTCTTC
>NA|TRBV5-1|TRBJ2-1|NA
CASSLGGSSYNEQFF
TGCGCCAGCAGCTTGGGAGGAAGCTCCTACAATGAGCAGTTCTTC
>NA|TRBV5-1|TRBJ1-3|NA
CASSDGQISGNTIYF
TGCGCCAGCAGTGACGGACAAATCTCTGGAAACACCATATATTTT
>NA|TRBV11-2|TRBJ2-7|NA
CASSFDNSYEQYF
TGTGCCAGCAGCTTTGACAACTCCTACGAGCAGTACTTC
>TRBD2|TRBV11-3|TRBJ2-7|NA
CATMSGTSYEQYF
TGTGCCACCATGAGCGGGACGTCCTACGAGCAGTACTTC
>TRBD1|TRBV28|TRBJ1-1|NA
CASGQANTEAFF
TGTGCCAGCGGACAGGCAAACACTGAAGCTTTCTTT
>TRBD2|TRBV7-8|TRBJ2-7|NA
CASSLTGLAGNEQYF
TGTGCCAGCAGCTTAACAGGACTAGCGGGAAATGAGCAGTACTTC
>NA|TRBV5-1|TRBJ1-2|NA
CASSLSVSSDGYTF
TGCGCCAGCAGCTTGTCAGTCAGTTCAGATGGCTACACCTTC
>TRBD1|TRBV25-1|TRBJ2-7|once
CASSGTGQGGEQYF
TGTGCCAGCAGTGGAACGGGACAGGGAGGCGAGCAGTACTTC
>NA|TRBV7-9|TRBJ1-5|NA
CASSPEVPHIVSNQPQHF
TGTGCCAGCAGCCCCGAGGTCCCCCATATCGTTAGCAATCAGCCCCAGCATTTT
>TRBD1|TRBV4-1|TRBJ1-1|NA
CASSLGRDRAWNTEAFF
TGCGCCAGCAGCCTGGGCCGGGACAGGGCTTGGAACACTGAAGCTTTCTTT
>TRBD2|TRBV7-2|TRBJ2-1|NA
CASSLTSGKFYEQFF
TGTGCCAGCAGCTTGACTAGCGGGAAGTTCTATGAGCAGTTCTTC
>NA|TRBV10-3|TRBJ2-2|once
CAIRLGLNTGELFF
TGTGCCATCAGGCTCGGTTTGAACACCGGGGAGCTGTTTTTT
>NA|TRBV27|TRBJ1-2|NA
CASSLMGHPEDGYTF
TGTGCCAGCAGTTTAATGGGACACCCTGAAGATGGCTACACCTTC
>NA|TRBV2|TRBJ1-1|NA
CASTSQGNTEAFF
TGTGCCAGCACCTCCCAGGGTAACACTGAAGCTTTCTTT
>NA|TRBV18|TRBJ2-7|NA
CASSPRPSGYEQYF
TGTGCCAGCTCACCACGTCCGAGCGGGTACGAGCAGTACTTC
>NA|TRBV4-1|TRBJ1-4|NA
CASSQDLGWFGEKLFF
TGCGCCAGCAGCCAAGATCTAGGTTGGTTTGGTGAAAAACTGTTTTTT
>NA|TRBV19|TRBJ1-4|NA
CASSIGAGTQFEKLFF
TGTGCCAGTAGTATAGGAGCCGGGACACAGTTTGAAAAACTGTTTTTT
>NA|TRBV16|TRBJ2-7|once
CASSQSGGQPPWYEQYF
TGTGCCAGCAGCCAATCGGGGGGACAGCCACCCTGGTACGAGCAGTACTTC
>NA|TRBV19|TRBJ2-3|NA
CASRSVDTQYF
TGTGCCAGTAGATCTGTGGATACGCAGTATTTT
>TRBD1|TRBV7-9|TRBJ2-1|NA
CASWGQLDEQFF
TGTGCCAGCTGGGGACAGCTCGATGAGCAGTTCTTC
>TRBD1|TRBV4-1|TRBJ2-7|NA
CASSPPGTGAYEQYF
TGCGCCAGCAGCCCTCCCGGGACAGGGGCCTACGAGCAGTACTTC
>NA|TRBV7-9|TRBJ2-7|NA
CASSPGHPSLYEQYF
TGTGCCAGCAGCCCCGGACATCCCTCTCTCTACGAGCAGTACTTC
>TRBD1|TRBV7-8|TRBJ2-1|NA
CASSLTGAYNEQFF
TGTGCCAGCAGCTTGACAGGGGCCTACAATGAGCAGTTCTTC
>TRBD2|TRBV11-2|TRBJ2-3|NA
CASSLGGSDTQYF
TGTGCCAGCAGCCTGGGGGGGTCAGATACGCAGTATTTT
>NA|TRBV19|TRBJ1-2|once
CASSPLPSRGYYGYTF
TGTGCCAGTAGTCCTCTACCCTCCAGGGGCTACTATGGCTACACCTTC
>TRBD1|TRBV16|TRBJ2-3|NA
CASSQYGTVTDTQYF
TGTGCCAGCAGCCAGTACGGGACAGTAACAGATACGCAGTATTTT